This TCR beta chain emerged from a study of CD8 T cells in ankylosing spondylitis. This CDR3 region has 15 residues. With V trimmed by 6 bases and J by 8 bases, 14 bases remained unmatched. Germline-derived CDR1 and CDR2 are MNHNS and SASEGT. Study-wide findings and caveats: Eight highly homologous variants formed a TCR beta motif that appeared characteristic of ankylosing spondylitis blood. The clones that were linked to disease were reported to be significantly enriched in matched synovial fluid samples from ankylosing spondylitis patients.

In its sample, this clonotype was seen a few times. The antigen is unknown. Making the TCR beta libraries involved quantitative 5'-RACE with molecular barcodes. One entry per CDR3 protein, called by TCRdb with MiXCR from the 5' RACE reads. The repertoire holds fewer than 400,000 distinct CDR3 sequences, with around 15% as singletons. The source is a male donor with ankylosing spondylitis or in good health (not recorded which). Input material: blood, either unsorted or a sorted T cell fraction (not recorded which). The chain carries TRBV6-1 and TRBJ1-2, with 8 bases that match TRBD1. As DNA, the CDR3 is TGTGCCAGCAGCGACTGGGGACAGGTGGAGGGAGGCTACACCTTC. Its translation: CASSDWGQVEGGYTF.